This T cell receptor (beta chain) was obtained from a study of cytomegalovirus exposure and HLA in healthy donors. Study-level points and caveats: Later analysis suggested links between common viral pathogens and several top significant clusters. About 87% or about 30% of the time was how often most TCR beta V segments were productive, according to an earlier analysis.

PCR amplification relied on 60 Vbeta primers (plus 13 Jbeta primers). Some clones are missing from TCRdb's copy, which holds only in-frame ones; the method was immunoSEQ multiplex PCR. In the table there are 150,000 to 200,000 clones, almost 85% of which are singletons. A remark on this clone: No antigen is known for it.

This CDR3 spans 14 amino acids. The germline CDR1 and CDR2 sequences are SGDLS and YYNGEE. With V trimmed by 4 bases and J by 7 bases, 11 bases remained unmatched. The donors comprised healthy bone marrow donors. Donors were nominally healthy when sampled, though unrecorded immune exposures were likely. Sequencing was carried out using PBMCs. This sequence originates from a boy younger than 18 in good health and CMV-seronegative. The chain is built from TRBV9 and TRBJ2-7; 7 bases fit TRBD2. CDR3 loop: CASSPRDYLLEQYF. Written as DNA, the CDR3 is TGTGCCAGCAGCCCGCGGGACTACCTCCTTGAGCAGTACTTC.